A selection of T cell receptor beta chains follows, all from one sample in a study of cytomegalovirus exposure and HLA in healthy donors. Libraries were prepared by immunoSEQ multiplex PCR; TCRdb keeps only in-frame clonotypes and omits some of them. The sample holds 85,000 to 120,000 clones, roughly 83% seen once. Source material: PBMCs. The receptor source for this set is a man in his forties in good health and CMV-seronegative. The CDR3 runs from the conserved cysteine through the conserved F or W. The D gene is left open where the match is weak. Expanded clones are given a class, and other clones once, few, many or no size at all.

v_call	j_call	clone_size	d_call	cdr3_aa	cdr3_nt
TRBV11-3	TRBJ1-3	.	.	CASSLAPRPGPLSGNTIYF	TGTGCCAGCAGCTTAGCACCCCGACCAGGGCCATTGTCTGGAAACACCATATATTTT
TRBV9	TRBJ1-2	.	.	CASSLQGLNYGYTF	TGTGCCAGCAGCTTACAGGGCCTTAACTATGGCTACACCTTC
TRBV4-1	TRBJ1-6	.	.	CASSQVRENSPLHF	TGCGCCAGCAGCCAGGTACGGGAAAATTCACCCCTCCACTTT
TRBV27	TRBJ1-2	.	.	CASSPRRGWGGYTF	TGTGCCAGCAGCCCCCGCAGGGGTTGGGGTGGCTACACCTTC
TRBV29-1	TRBJ2-3	.	TRBD2	CSVRAGGTDTQYF	TGCAGCGTTCGGGCGGGGGGCACAGATACGCAGTATTTT
TRBV5-4	TRBJ2-1	few	TRBD2	CASSTGLAGGRNEQFF	TGTGCCAGCAGCACGGGACTAGCGGGGGGACGTAATGAGCAGTTCTTC
TRBV6-6	TRBJ2-7	.	TRBD2	CASSSIGLAGSYEQYF	TGTGCCAGCAGTTCGATAGGACTAGCGGGCTCCTACGAGCAGTACTTC
TRBV9	TRBJ2-3	.	TRBD2	CASSVGISGGVSDTQYF	TGTGCCAGCAGCGTAGGGATTAGCGGGGGTGTTTCAGATACGCAGTATTTT
TRBV2	TRBJ2-7	.	TRBD2	CATSRLAGVFYEQYF	TGTGCCACATCCCGTCTAGCGGGGGTCTTCTACGAGCAGTACTTC
TRBV5-1	TRBJ2-5	.	TRBD2	CASSQASGAETQYF	TGCGCCAGCAGCCAGGCTAGCGGGGCAGAGACCCAGTACTTC
TRBV4-1	TRBJ2-5	.	TRBD1	CASSQVSTGGGETQYF	TGCGCCAGCAGCCAAGTCTCCACAGGGGGCGGCGAGACCCAGTACTTC
TRBV15	TRBJ1-2	.	.	CATSRDRGAGLNYGYTF	TGTGCCACCAGCAGAGATCGCGGCGCAGGACTTAACTATGGCTACACCTTC
TRBV6-1	TRBJ1-2	.	TRBD1	CASRRDRGDYGYTF	TGTGCCAGCAGGCGAGACAGGGGAGACTATGGCTACACCTTC
TRBV2	TRBJ1-4	.	TRBD1	CASNRQGLNEKLFF	TGTGCCAGCAACCGACAGGGACTTAATGAAAAACTGTTTTTT
TRBV6-1	TRBJ2-7	.	TRBD1	CASSEYAGGYEQYF	TGTGCCAGCAGTGAATATGCAGGGGGCTACGAGCAGTACTTC
TRBV14	TRBJ1-1	.	TRBD1	CASSQDLRGTGICTEAFF	TGTGCCAGCAGCCAAGATCTTAGGGGGACAGGGATTTGCACTGAAGCTTTCTTT
TRBV7-8	TRBJ1-5	.	.	CASSFGGGAGNQPQHF	TGTGCCAGCAGCTTTGGGGGGGGAGCTGGCAATCAGCCCCAGCATTTT
TRBV6-1	TRBJ2-7	.	.	CASNSYEQYF	TGTGCCAGCAACAGCTACGAGCAGTACTTC
TRBV4-1	TRBJ1-1	few	TRBD1	CASSQGDRGRTEAFF	TGCGCCAGCAGCCAAGGGGACAGGGGGCGGACTGAAGCTTTCTTT
TRBV28	TRBJ2-1	.	.	CASSFTGPGYNEQFF	TGTGCCAGCAGTTTTACAGGGCCGGGCTACAATGAGCAGTTCTTC
TRBV5-6	TRBJ2-5	.	.	CASSFSAGVETQYF	TGTGCCAGCAGCTTCTCCGCAGGGGTAGAGACCCAGTACTTC
TRBV7-8	TRBJ2-7	.	TRBD1	CASSPQTGVSYEQYF	TGTGCCAGCAGCCCCCAGACAGGGGTCTCCTACGAGCAGTACTTC
TRBV9	TRBJ2-5	.	.	CASSVGELTETQYF	TGTGCCAGCAGCGTAGGGGAGCTTACAGAGACCCAGTACTTC
TRBV9	TRBJ2-3	.	TRBD2	CASSASLAGSPDTQYF	TGTGCCAGCAGCGCCTCACTAGCGGGGTCTCCAGATACGCAGTATTTT
TRBV7-6	TRBJ2-3	.	.	CASRPRVSADTQYF	TGTGCCAGCAGGCCCAGGGTCTCAGCAGATACGCAGTATTTT
TRBV2	TRBJ1-2	.	.	CASTRYGYTF	TGTGCCAGCACGCGGTATGGCTACACCTTC
TRBV27	TRBJ2-2	few	TRBD2	CASSYGGGTGELFF	TGTGCCAGCAGTTATGGGGGAGGGACCGGGGAGCTGTTTTTT
TRBV15	TRBJ1-5	.	TRBD1	CATSRVGTAYSNQPQHF	TGTGCCACCAGCAGAGTGGGGACAGCTTATAGCAATCAGCCCCAGCATTTT
TRBV30	TRBJ1-5	.	.	CAWTGGHGQPQHF	TGTGCCTGGACTGGAGGTCATGGCCAGCCCCAGCATTTT
TRBV6-5	TRBJ1-5	.	.	CASSVRGGGDQPQHF	TGTGCCAGCAGTGTAAGGGGGGGAGGGGATCAGCCCCAGCATTTT
TRBV27	TRBJ1-6	.	.	CASSRQRNDSPLHF	TGTGCCAGCAGTCGACAGCGAAATGATTCACCCCTCCACTTT
TRBV19	TRBJ1-6	.	TRBD1	CASSTRRGRDNSPLHF	TGTGCCAGTAGTACTAGAAGGGGGCGAGATAATTCACCCCTCCACTTT
TRBV4-1	TRBJ1-2	once	.	CASSQLAGILNYGYTF	TGCGCCAGCAGCCAACTTGCAGGGATCCTAAACTATGGCTACACCTTC
TRBV9	TRBJ2-7	.	.	CASSVEQGLSYEQYF	TGTGCCAGCAGCGTAGAACAGGGCCTCTCCTACGAGCAGTACTTC
TRBV7-9	TRBJ1-5	.	.	CASSAGGSNQPQHF	TGTGCCAGCAGCGCGGGGGGGAGCAATCAGCCCCAGCATTTT
TRBV19	TRBJ2-1	.	TRBD1	CASSLTTGGEQFF	TGTGCCAGTAGTCTCACGACAGGGGGTGAGCAGTTCTTC
TRBV29-1	TRBJ2-5	.	TRBD2	CSGGLAGGGETQYF	TGCAGCGGTGGACTAGCGGGGGGAGGAGAGACCCAGTACTTC
TRBV7-9	TRBJ2-1	.	TRBD2	CASSLAVAGPGNEQFF	TGTGCCAGCAGCTTAGCTGTAGCGGGTCCGGGCAATGAGCAGTTCTTC
TRBV7-9	TRBJ1-1	few	.	CSSRPSGRTEAFF	TGTTCCAGCAGACCGTCCGGTCGCACTGAAGCTTTCTTT
TRBV6-1	TRBJ2-7	few	TRBD1	CASSEGDSSYEQYF	TGTGCCAGCAGTGAAGGGGACAGCTCCTACGAGCAGTACTTC
TRBV5-8	TRBJ1-6	.	.	CATSPGVTVSPLHF	TGTGCCACTTCACCCGGGGTCACCGTTTCACCCCTCCACTTT
TRBV19	TRBJ1-2	.	TRBD1	CASSLSRTGSYGYTF	TGTGCCAGTAGCCTCTCTCGGACAGGGAGCTATGGCTACACCTTC
TRBV19	TRBJ2-2	.	TRBD1	CASSKTGVSRELFF	TGTGCCAGTAGTAAAACAGGGGTTTCGCGGGAGCTGTTTTTT
TRBV13	TRBJ2-3	.	TRBD1	CASSQPDRSDTQYF	TGTGCCAGCAGCCAACCGGACAGGTCGGATACGCAGTATTTT
TRBV6-5	TRBJ2-3	.	TRBD1	CASSSRQGITDTQYF	TGTGCCAGCAGTTCGCGACAGGGGATCACAGATACGCAGTATTTT
TRBV12-5	TRBJ1-6	.	TRBD1	CASGLARDSHSPLHF	TGTGCTAGTGGTTTGGCCCGGGACAGTCATTCACCCCTCCACTTT
TRBV5-6	TRBJ2-3	.	.	CASSLPGKGTDTQYF	TGTGCCAGCAGCTTGCCAGGGAAGGGTACAGATACGCAGTATTTT
TRBV19	TRBJ2-3	.	.	CASSQSSRAPDTQYF	TGTGCCAGTAGTCAGTCTAGCCGTGCGCCGGATACGCAGTATTTT
TRBV7-9	TRBJ1-5	.	.	CASSPERPGHSNQPQHF	TGTGCCAGCAGCCCTGAACGTCCGGGACATAGCAATCAGCCCCAGCATTTT
TRBV5-1	TRBJ2-7	.	TRBD2	CASSYTSGGAPYEQYF	TGCGCCAGCAGCTATACTAGCGGGGGGGCCCCCTACGAGCAGTACTTC